This note documents a single T cell receptor (beta chain) sequence. Its antigen is unidentified. Other nucleotide sequences from this sample produce the same CDR3. This sample is part of a study of cytomegalovirus exposure and HLA in healthy donors. Background on the study: The study's early data release held around 85 million unique TCRs from HLA-typed donors.

In the PCR, 60 Vbeta and 13 Jbeta primers were used. Study processing details: An analysis performed later counted about 80 million unique TCR beta chains (roughly 11 million of them shared). The method was immunoSEQ multiplex PCR; TCRdb's version includes in-frame clones alone and lacks a portion of them. For V, J and clone size, that table is used; D and trimming come from the DNA. The profile covers roughly 150,000 clones, with roughly 80% appearing a single time and approximately 6.1% taken by the ten largest. The germline V gene encodes CDR1 PRHDT and CDR2 FYEKMQ (reference sequence). The CDR3 length is 16 residues. V gave up 4 bases and J gave up 2 bases, with 15 bases separating them. Findings of the study overall: Listed as cytomegalovirus-associated were 150 to 200 TCR beta chains. TCR beta sequences reportedly predicted most subjects' HLA-A and HLA-B alleles accurately.

The TCR comes from a man in his thirties or forties in good health and CMV-seropositive. V usage is TRBV13 and J usage is TRBJ2-1, with D maybe TRBD2 (6 bases). The sequenced material came from PBMCs. This chain's CDR3 is CASSSRGREAYNEQFF. CDR3 DNA sequence: TGTGCCAGCAGCTCCAGAGGCAGGGAGGCCTACAATGAGCAGTTCTTC.